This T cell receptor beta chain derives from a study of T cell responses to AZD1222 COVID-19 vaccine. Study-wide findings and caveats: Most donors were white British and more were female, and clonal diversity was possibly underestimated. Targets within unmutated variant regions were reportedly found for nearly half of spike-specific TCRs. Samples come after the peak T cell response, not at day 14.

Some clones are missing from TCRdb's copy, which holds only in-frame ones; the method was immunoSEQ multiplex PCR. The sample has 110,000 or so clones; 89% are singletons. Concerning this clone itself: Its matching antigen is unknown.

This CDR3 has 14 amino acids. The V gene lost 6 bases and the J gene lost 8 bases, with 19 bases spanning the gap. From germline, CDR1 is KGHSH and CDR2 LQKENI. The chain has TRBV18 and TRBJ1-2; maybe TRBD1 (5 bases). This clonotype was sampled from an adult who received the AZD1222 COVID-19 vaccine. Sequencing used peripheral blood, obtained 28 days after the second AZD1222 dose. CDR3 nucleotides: TGTGCCAGCTCCCTGGGGGATGGATTTTCGGGCTACACCTTC. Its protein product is CASSLGDGFSGYTF.